The 2 T cell receptor beta chains below were found in one sample sequenced in a study of blood T cell repertoires in COVID-19. Some clones are missing from TCRdb's copy, which holds only in-frame ones; the method was immunoSEQ multiplex PCR. Found here are some 50,000 clones, around nine tenths of them singletons; the top ten hold approximately 4%. Specimen: peripheral blood. The source is a man in his fifties with acute or convalescent COVID-19.

The chain is built from TRBV6-5 and TRBJ2-7, with D possibly matching TRBD2 (5 bases). Per the germline V gene, CDR1 is MNHEY and CDR2 is SVGAGI. Trimming removed 8 bases from V and 2 bases from J, with 16 bases in between. The CDR3 runs to 14 residues. The CDR3 DNA reads TGTGCCAGCCAACGGGCCGGGAATACCTACGAGCAGTACTTC. Translating gives CASQRAGNTYEQYF.

The J gene is TRBJ1-6, the V gene TRBV12-5, with 7 bases that match TRBD1. After removal of 2 bases from V and 0 bases from J, the junction contained 7 bases not matched to a gene. Looked up from germline, CDR1 is LGHNT and CDR2 is FRNRAP. The CDR3 extends over 18 amino acids. CDR3 nucleotides: TGTGCTAGTGGTTTGTTGACAGGGATGAGCTCCTATAATTCACCCCTCCACTTT. This sequence encodes CASGLLTGMSSYNSPLHF.